This TCR beta chain was found in a study of T cells in Graves' hyperthyroidism and ophthalmopathy. Trimming removed 4 bases from V and 0 bases from J, with 19 bases in between. Germline CDR1 reads DFQATT; CDR2 reads SNEGSKA (reference sequence). The CDR3 extends over 17 amino acids. The study, taken as a whole, reports: The blood repertoire included most of the expanded thyroid clonotypes above 0.001. By a 13 V-J model, ophthalmopathy was set apart from stable hyperthyroidism.

Uncontrolled infection, other autoimmune disease, pregnancy or lactation disqualified patients from enrolment. This sample holds PBMCs from less than 11 ml fresh peripheral blood. TCR beta CDR3 regions were amplified from RNA. The TCR CDR3 was amplified in a first-round RT-PCR using the HTBI primer set. TCRdb redid the calling of the multiplex PCR reads with MiXCR, one entry per CDR3 protein. The sample has under 400,000 distinct CDR3 sequences, roughly 15% seen once. Comment on this clonotype: The antigen is not known.

The sample taken for sequencing was blood. This receptor was identified in a woman aged 60 to 75 with Graves' ophthalmopathy. The rearrangement joins TRBV20-1 to TRBJ2-1, with a weak D call TRBD2 (6 bases). CDR3 region: CSATNPGGRSSYNEQFF. DNA for the CDR3: TGCAGTGCTACTAACCCCGGGGGTCGGAGCTCCTACAATGAGCAGTTCTTC.